These 5 T cell receptor beta chains were all obtained from the same sample, sequenced in a study of blood T cell repertoires in COVID-19. Data came from immunoSEQ multiplex PCR; TCRdb stores just in-frame clones and leaves some out. Of over 90,000 clones in the sample, about nine tenths were seen once. Sequenced: peripheral blood. Every receptor here comes from a man aged 45 to 65 with acute or convalescent COVID-19.

The CDR3 spells CASSLGAPAGELFF. DNA for the CDR3: TGTGCCAGCAGCTTAGGGGCCCCGGCCGGGGAGCTGTTTTTT. This chain joins TRBV7-2 and TRBJ2-2, with D unclear. Germline CDR1 is SGHTA and CDR2 is FQGNSA. The CDR3 is 14 residues long. V lost 1 base and J 6 bases, leaving 9 bases between the germline ends.

The chain couples TRBV19 to TRBJ2-1, with 14 bases matching TRBD2. The trim removed 5 bases at V and 0 bases at J, leaving 9 bases unmatched. Germline CDR1 reads LNHDA; CDR2 reads SQIVND (reference sequence). The CDR3 sequence is 19 residues long. The CDR3 reads CASSGGLAGGRSSYNEQFF. CDR3 nucleotides: TGTGCCAGTAGTGGTGGACTAGCGGGAGGCCGGAGCTCCTACAATGAGCAGTTCTTC.

This sequence joins TRBV6-5 and TRBJ2-5; 11 nucleotides align to TRBD1. The CDR3 is 14 residues long. The V gene's germline CDR1 is MNHEY and CDR2 SVGAGI. V shed 10 bases, J shed 4 bases, and the junction held 8 bases outside the gene matches. The CDR3 nucleotides are TGTGCCACCGTACCGGGACAGGGGGGAGAGACCCAGTACTTC. Encoded protein: CATVPGQGGETQYF.

The CDR3 is CASSPRLAGIDNEQFF. Here the CDR3 DNA reads TGTGCCAGCAGCCCGCGACTAGCGGGAATCGACAATGAGCAGTTCTTC. This sequence joins TRBV9 and TRBJ2-1; TRBD2 aligns across 11 bases. The CDR3 covers 16 residues. Looked up from germline, CDR1 is SGDLS and CDR2 is YYNGEE. V shed 4 bases, J shed 5 bases, and the junction held 8 bases outside the gene matches.

The V and J genes are TRBV19 and TRBJ1-5; a weak D match, TRBD1 (5 bases). CDR3 length equals 15 residues. Trimming stripped 6 bases from V and 4 bases from J, with 16 bases between. Germline V CDR1 and CDR2: LNHDA, SQIVND (reference sequence). The CDR3 spells CASSHLGRINQPQHF. Written as DNA, the CDR3 is TGTGCCAGTAGCCACCTGGGGCGTATTAATCAGCCCCAGCATTTT.